This paragraph reports one TCR beta chain. No antigen is known for it. The CDR3 is 15 residues long. Per the germline V gene, CDR1 is SQVTM and CDR2 is ANQGSEA. V shed 3 bases and J shed 0 bases, with 12 bases lying between them. Arm-PCR with iRepertoire HTBI primers amplified the CDR3 regions for these TCR beta libraries. TCRdb called the multiplex PCR reads again in MiXCR, with one record for every CDR3 protein. The sample consists of approximately 440,000 distinct CDR3 sequences, 15% to 20% of them appearing once. The entry originates in a study of regulatory T cells in long-lasting Graves disease. Sample time point: newly diagnosed GD, antithyroid drugs for less than 3 months. The TCR library used RNA extracted from PBMCs. Per American Thyroid Association guidelines, Graves' disease was diagnosed. Overall study results and limits: Those with persistent disease had in common more public clonotypes (approximately 2,500) than new patients (roughly 1,000).

These records were also assigned to another study, of T cells in Graves' hyperthyroidism and ophthalmopathy.

The V call is TRBV29-1, the J call TRBJ2-1; D is possibly TRBD1 (6 bases). Sequences were derived from peripheral blood mononuclear cells (PBMCs), sampled at new diagnosis, from a patient treated with antithyroid drugs. The sequence came from a man aged 35-49 years with Graves disease. CDR3 in DNA: TGCAGCGTTGAGGACAGCGGTAGCTCCTACAATGAGCAGTTCTTC. Protein sequence: CSVEDSGSSYNEQFF.